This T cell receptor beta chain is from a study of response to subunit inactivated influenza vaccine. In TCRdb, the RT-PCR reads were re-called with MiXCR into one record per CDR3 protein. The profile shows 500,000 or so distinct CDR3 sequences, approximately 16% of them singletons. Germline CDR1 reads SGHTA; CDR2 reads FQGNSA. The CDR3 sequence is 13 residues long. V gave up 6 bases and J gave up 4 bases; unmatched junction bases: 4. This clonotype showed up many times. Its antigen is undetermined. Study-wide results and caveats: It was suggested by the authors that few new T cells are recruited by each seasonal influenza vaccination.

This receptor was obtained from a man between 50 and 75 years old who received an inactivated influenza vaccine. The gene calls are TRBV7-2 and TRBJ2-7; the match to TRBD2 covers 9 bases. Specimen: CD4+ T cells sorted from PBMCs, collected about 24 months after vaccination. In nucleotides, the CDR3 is TGTGCCAGCAGTTCAACTAGCGGGTACGAGCAGTACTTC. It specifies CASSSTSGYEQYF.